This section outlines one T cell receptor (beta chain) sequence together with its context. Its specificity is not known. This table comes from immunoSEQ multiplex PCR, and its TCRdb copy is limited to in-frame clones, with some not included. This table holds roughly 57,000 clones, about 85% found once. The record originates from a study of OX40 agonist ivuxolimab in advanced cancers. For the study at large: Participants averaged 60 years of age (range about 23 to 90) and were roughly 80% male.

Unmatched junction bases numbered 9, after V lost 8 bases and J lost 3 bases. This CDR3 region has 15 residues. Germline V CDR1 and CDR2: MDHEN, SYDVKM. Study observations and caveats: Clonal expansion from baseline to week 6 occurred in both CD4+ and CD8+ T cells.

The TCR sequence derives from an adult with an advanced solid tumor such as melanoma, head and neck, liver or kidney cancer. The chain recombines TRBV28 with TRBJ2-2; TRBD2 aligns across 7 bases. The source material was CD4+ or CD8+ T cells sorted from blood, sampled in a trial of the OX40 agonist ivuxolimab. The CDR3 bases are TGTGCCAGCGGCGGTGGGCGGGAGCACACCGGGGAGCTGTTTTTT. Amino acids: CASGGGREHTGELFF. The entire variable domain, with the rest obtained from reference TRBV28 and TRBJ2-2, is as follows: DVKVTQSSRYLVKRTGEKVFLECVQDMDHENMFWYRQDPGLGLRLIYFSYDVKMKEKGDIPEGYSVSREKKERFSLILESASTNQTSMYLCASGGGREHTGELFFGEGSRLTVL.